Listed below are T cell receptor beta chains from one sample, sequenced in a study of blood T cells in healthy people across ages. MiXCR, applied by TCRdb to the 5' RACE reads, yields one record per CDR3 protein. The sample records hundreds of thousands of distinct CDR3 sequences, 35% to 40% being singletons. Sequenced material: blood. The source is a man aged 18 to 30 in good health. The CDR3 runs from the conserved cysteine through the conserved F or W. The D gene is left open where the match is weak. The listing skips clone size in some rows; elsewhere it reads once, few, many or a size class.

cdr3_aa	cdr3_nt	v_call	j_call	d_call	clone_size	cdr3_length
CASSLGGIPYEQYF	TGCGCCAGCAGCTTGGGCGGCATTCCCTACGAGCAGTACTTC	TRBV5-1	TRBJ2-7	NA	few	14
CASSYPTAEGSYNEQFF	TGTGCCAGCAGTTACCCAACGGCGGAGGGCTCCTACAATGAGCAGTTCTTC	TRBV6-2/TRBV6-3	TRBJ2-1	NA	few	17
CASGLGPPGQSTDTQYF	TGTGCCAGCGGACTAGGGCCGCCGGGACAGAGCACAGATACGCAGTATTTT	TRBV6-1	TRBJ2-3	NA	NA	17
CASNIGGQRTYTVQYF	TGCGCCAGCAACATTGGGGGACAGCGGACATATACGGTGCAGTACTTC	TRBV5-1	TRBJ2-5	TRBD1	NA	16
CASSQDASGGGNEQFF	TGCGCCAGCAGCCAAGACGCCAGCGGGGGGGGCAATGAGCAGTTCTTC	TRBV4-3	TRBJ2-1	TRBD2	few	16
CASRGNSSYEQYF	TGTGCCAGCAGGGGGAACAGCTCCTACGAGCAGTACTTC	TRBV7-2	TRBJ2-7	NA	many	13
CASSGGPDCTSTDTQYF	TGTGCCAGCAGTGGTGGACCGGACTGCACTAGCACAGATACGCAGTATTTT	TRBV28	TRBJ2-3	NA	NA	17
CASSSGQGWLINEQFF	TGTGCCAGCAGTTCGGGACAGGGCTGGTTAATCAATGAGCAGTTCTTC	TRBV7-9	TRBJ2-1	TRBD1	few	16
CASIPGRNSYEQYF	TGTGCCAGCATCCCAGGGAGGAACTCCTACGAGCAGTACTTC	TRBV28	TRBJ2-7	NA	many	14
CASSTRDRQETQYF	TGTGCCAGCAGCACGCGGGACAGGCAAGAGACCCAGTACTTC	TRBV7-2	TRBJ2-5	TRBD1	NA	14
CASTLGSNEQFF	TGTGCCAGCACCTTGGGGAGCAATGAGCAGTTCTTC	TRBV12-3/TRBV12-4	TRBJ2-1	NA	few	12
CASSSPRTGVGVGGYTF	TGTGCCAGCAGCTCACCCCGGACAGGGGTAGGGGTGGGCGGCTACACCTTC	TRBV7-9	TRBJ1-2	TRBD1	few	17
CASSYQTGGELFF	TGTGCCAGCAGCTATCAAACGGGAGGGGAGCTGTTTTTT	TRBV7-3	TRBJ2-2	NA	few	13
CASSVAAGSMSTDTQYF	TGCGCCAGCAGCGTAGCCGCAGGGTCGATGAGCACAGATACGCAGTATTTT	TRBV5-1	TRBJ2-3	NA	NA	17
CANRREEGDEQYF	TGTGCCAACCGCCGGGAGGAGGGCGATGAGCAGTACTTC	TRBV10-3	TRBJ2-5	TRBD2	NA	13
CANPGDSSNQPQHF	TGTGCCAACCCTGGGGACAGTAGCAATCAGCCCCAGCATTTT	TRBV21-1	TRBJ1-5	NA	NA	14
CSARWRDSPSPTQYF	TGCAGTGCTAGGTGGAGGGACAGCCCTAGTCCTACGCAGTATTTT	TRBV20-1	TRBJ2-3	NA	NA	15
CASSQYGGPTEAFF	TGCGCCAGCAGCCAATACGGGGGGCCCACTGAAGCTTTCTTT	TRBV4-1	TRBJ1-1	NA	NA	14
CASSKSRKTYEQYF	TGTGCCAGTAGTAAGTCCAGGAAAACCTACGAGCAGTACTTC	TRBV19	TRBJ2-7	NA	few	14
CSVGTGNYEQYF	TGCAGCGTGGGGACAGGGAACTACGAGCAGTACTTC	TRBV29-1	TRBJ2-7	TRBD1	few	12
CASSQDRMRHEQFF	TGCGCCAGCAGCCAAGATCGAATGAGACACGAGCAGTTCTTC	TRBV4-1	TRBJ2-1	NA	NA	14
CASSQDFGGAWNEQFF	TGCGCCAGCAGCCAAGATTTCGGGGGCGCGTGGAATGAGCAGTTCTTC	TRBV4-3	TRBJ2-1	NA	NA	16
CASRASGIETQYF	TGTGCCAGCAGGGCTAGCGGGATAGAGACCCAGTACTTC	TRBV28	TRBJ2-5	TRBD2	NA	13
CASRYTGGEQYF	TGTGCCAGCAGATATACAGGGGGCGAGCAGTACTTC	TRBV2	TRBJ2-7	TRBD1	few	12
CASSTLGGGQPQHF	TGCGCCAGCAGCACCTTAGGAGGGGGTCAGCCCCAGCATTTT	TRBV5-1	TRBJ1-5	NA	few	14
CASSSPGQGMWEQYF	TGTGCCAGCAGCTCGCCGGGACAGGGGATGTGGGAGCAGTACTTC	TRBV7-9	TRBJ2-5	TRBD1	few	15
CASSLGHTAQGYTF	TGTGCCAGCAGCTTAGGTCACACAGCCCAGGGCTACACCTTC	TRBV7-3	TRBJ1-2	NA	NA	14
CASGTENTEAFF	TGTGCCAGCGGGACAGAGAACACTGAAGCTTTCTTT	TRBV12-3/TRBV12-4	TRBJ1-1	TRBD1	NA	12
CASSPTATRYGYTF	TGTGCCAGCAGCCCGACGGCCACCCGCTATGGCTACACCTTC	TRBV7-2	TRBJ1-2	NA	NA	14
CASSQDNSGPHNEQFF	TGTGCCAGCAGCCAAGATAATAGCGGTCCGCACAATGAGCAGTTCTTC	TRBV4-2	TRBJ2-1	NA	NA	16
CASSQEVRGRTSGGIQTYNEQFF	TGTGCCAGCAGCCAAGAAGTTAGAGGCCGGACTAGCGGGGGAATACAAACCTACAATGAGCAGTTCTTC	TRBV4-2	TRBJ2-1	TRBD2	many	23
CAGSEDTQETQYF	TGTGCCGGCAGTGAGGACACCCAAGAGACCCAGTACTTC	TRBV2	TRBJ2-5	NA	NA	13
CASSTTGTAKETQYF	TGTGCCAGCAGCACAACCGGGACTGCTAAAGAGACCCAGTACTTC	TRBV6-5	TRBJ2-5	NA	NA	15
CASTYRVSSYEQYF	TGTGCCAGCACTTACAGGGTTTCCTCCTACGAGCAGTACTTC	TRBV2	TRBJ2-7	NA	few	14
CASSTTGIAETQYF	TGTGCCAGCAGCACAACAGGGATCGCAGAGACCCAGTACTTC	TRBV7-2	TRBJ2-5	NA	NA	14
CASSQDGRGYNEQYF	TGCGCCAGCAGCCAAGATGGGCGGGGTTACAATGAGCAGTACTTC	TRBV4-3	TRBJ2-7	NA	few	15
CASSQAGSSTEAFF	TGTGCCAGCAGCCAGGCAGGGTCCTCTACTGAAGCTTTCTTT	TRBV4-2	TRBJ1-1	NA	NA	14
CASSLAGVEVIQYF	TGCGCCAGCAGTCTAGCAGGGGTGGAGGTCATTCAGTACTTC	TRBV5-1	TRBJ2-4	NA	NA	14
CSVVGAGGHSYNEQFF	TGCAGCGTTGTGGGGGCGGGGGGGCACTCCTACAATGAGCAGTTCTTC	TRBV29-1	TRBJ2-1	TRBD2	NA	16
CSARDSGQIEAFF	TGCAGTGCTAGAGACTCCGGACAGATTGAAGCTTTCTTT	TRBV20-1	TRBJ1-1	NA	NA	13
CSARDRKGVNYNSPLHF	TGCAGTGCTAGAGATAGGAAGGGGGTAAACTATAATTCACCCCTCCACTTT	TRBV20-1	TRBJ1-6	NA	NA	17
CASSHRPTTGEQYF	TGTGCCAGCAGCCACCGACCGACTACCGGCGAGCAGTACTTC	TRBV12-3/TRBV12-4	TRBJ2-7	NA	NA	14
CASSPGVGQSNTEAFF	TGCGCCAGCAGCCCTGGAGTGGGACAGTCGAACACTGAAGCTTTCTTT	TRBV5-1	TRBJ1-1	TRBD1	NA	16
CASTSSGTGDEQYF	TGTGCCAGCACCTCCTCCGGGACAGGCGACGAGCAGTACTTC	TRBV12-3/TRBV12-4	TRBJ2-7	TRBD1	NA	14
CASSLGTGADEQYF	TGTGCCAGCAGTTTGGGGACAGGGGCCGACGAGCAGTACTTC	TRBV12-3/TRBV12-4	TRBJ2-7	TRBD1	NA	14